Below, 27 T cell receptor beta chains from the same sample are listed, as sequenced in a study of a mutant IDH1 vaccine in newly diagnosed glioma. Described time point: week 47, end of study. A 20-mer mutant IDH1 peptide at 300 ug was injected subcutaneously with topical imiquimod. The method was immunoSEQ multiplex PCR; TCRdb's version includes in-frame clones alone and lacks a portion of them. The profile covers about 62,000 clones, with around 86% appearing a single time and under 4.5% taken by the ten largest. These TCRs are of unknown antigen specificity. This material consisted of PBMCs, taken from a glioma patient whose treatment included an IDH1 peptide vaccine. The receptors come from a man aged 25-45 years with glioma.

This clone was picked up one time. The gene calls are TRBV5-1 and TRBJ2-7; unclear D gene. The CDR3 totals 14 residues. Germline loops: CDR1 SGHRS, CDR2 YFSETQ. V lost 0 bases and J lost 3, with 10 bases in between. This chain's CDR3 is CASSLASWNYEQYF. In DNA, the CDR3 is TGCGCCAGCAGCTTGGCTTCCTGGAACTACGAGCAGTACTTC.

As DNA, the CDR3 is TGTGCCATCAGTGAGGCCGGACTAGCGGGGGGGCCTGGTGAGCAGTTCTTC. It codes for CAISEAGLAGGPGEQFF. The chain recombines TRBV10-3 with TRBJ2-1; TRBD2 agrees at 15 bases. The trim removed 2 bases at V and 9 bases at J, leaving 8 bases unmatched. The V gene's germline CDR1 is ENHRY and CDR2 SYGVKD. The CDR3 contains 17 residues.

This sequence joins TRBV11-2 and TRBJ1-6; D unresolved. The V gene's germline CDR1 is SGHAT and CDR2 FQNNGV. Deletions cut 0 bases from V and 5 bases from J, with 8 bases between. The CDR3 is 15 residues long. The CDR3 loop is CASSLDLRDNSPLHF. CDR3 nucleotides: TGTGCCAGCAGCTTAGATTTGAGGGATAATTCACCCCTCCACTTT.

The rearrangement uses TRBV30 and TRBJ1-2; tentative D call: TRBD1 (5 bases). CDR3 length: 11 residues. In germline, CDR1 is GTSNPN, CDR2 SVGIG (reference sequence). V lost 7 bases, J lost 5 bases, and 11 bases lay in between. The CDR3 DNA reads TGTGCCTCTGGAGGGGAGTATGGCTACACCTTC. Amino acids: CASGGEYGYTF.

This clone was seen once. The rearrangement uses TRBV5-1 and TRBJ1-2, with D maybe TRBD1 (5 bases). Germline V gene data show CDR1 as SGHRS and CDR2 as YFSETQ. Trimming pared 0 bases from V and 4 bases from J, leaving 13 bases between. The CDR3 has 15 amino acids. In DNA form, the CDR3 reads TGCGCCAGCAGCTTGGGAGGTTCAGGGACCTATGGCTACACCTTC. Its translation: CASSLGGSGTYGYTF.

The CDR3 DNA is TGTGCCAGCAGTGAAGCGGAAGTGAATACGCAGTATTTT. It specifies CASSEAEVNTQYF. This chain uses TRBV6-1 with TRBJ2-3; no reliable D call. The length of the CDR3 is 13 residues. Germline CDR1 is MNHNS and CDR2 is SASEGT. Trimming cost V 0 bases and J 7 bases, with 8 bases left between them.

As for this clone: In the same sample, other DNA sequences code for this CDR3. The gene calls are TRBV5-1 and TRBJ1-3; 7 positions match TRBD1. V was pared by 2 bases and J by 4 bases, with 6 bases of the junction left unmatched. CDR1 SGHRS and CDR2 YFSETQ come from the germline V gene. CDR3 length equals 15 residues. The CDR3 DNA is TGCGCCAGCAGCTTATCAGGGGGATCGGGAAACACCATATATTTT. Its protein is CASSLSGGSGNTIYF.

This clone was counted a few times. The rearrangement links TRBV7-8 to TRBJ1-5; D gene uncertain. CDR1 and CDR2 (germline): SGHVS, FQNEAQ. The CDR3 consists of 15 residues. Between the trimmed V and J ends, which lost 0 bases and 5 bases, there was a span of 11 bases. The CDR3 DNA is TGTGCCAGCAGCTTAGCGAACCGGGCGGATCAGCCCCAGCATTTT. It translates to CASSLANRADQPQHF. Drawing the rest from reference TRBV7-8 and TRBJ1-5, the complete variable domain is GAGVSQSPRYKVAKRGQDVALRCDPISGHVSLFWYQQALGQGPEFLTYFQNEAQLDKSGLPSDRFFAERPEGSVSTLKIQRTQQEDSAVYLCASSLANRADQPQHFGDGTRLSIL.

The chain links TRBV11-2 to TRBJ1-1; unclear D gene. V lost 5 bases and J lost 1, with 8 bases in between. The V gene's germline CDR1 is SGHAT and CDR2 FQNNGV. The CDR3 runs to 13 residues. The CDR3 reads CASSVIGNTEAFF. In nucleotides, the CDR3 is TGTGCCAGCAGCGTCATAGGGAACACTGAAGCTTTCTTT.

The J gene is TRBJ2-6, the V gene TRBV2, with D perhaps TRBD2 (5 bases). This CDR3 has 16 amino acids. Germline assignment: CDR1 SNHLY and CDR2 FYNNEI. Between the trimmed V and J ends, which lost 10 bases and 0 bases, there was a span of 16 bases. The CDR3: CATSGSLLSGANVLTF. CDR3 bases: TGTGCCACCTCGGGGTCCCTCCTCTCTGGGGCCAACGTCCTGACTTTC.

V usage is TRBV10-3 and J usage is TRBJ1-1; TRBD1 aligns across 8 bases. This CDR3 is 14 amino acids long. V lost 6 bases, J lost 5 bases, and 8 bases stayed unmatched. Germline V gives CDR1 ENHRY, CDR2 SYGVKD. The CDR3 DNA is TGTGCCATCAGAATGCAGGGGGCTAGGACTGAAGCTTTCTTT. It is translated as CAIRMQGARTEAFF.

The chain couples TRBV6-5 to TRBJ1-2; D unclear. Trimming cost V 5 bases and J 6 bases, with 16 bases left between them. Germline V CDR1 and CDR2: MNHEY, SVGAGI. This CDR3 has 14 amino acids. DNA for the CDR3: TGTGCCAGCAGTCCCAGCGGGCAAGTGGATGGCTACACCTTC. Its protein product is CASSPSGQVDGYTF.

The rearrangement uses TRBV18 and TRBJ2-7; 8 bases agree with TRBD2. The V gene's germline CDR1 is KGHSH and CDR2 LQKENI. There are 16 residues in the CDR3. Unmatched junction bases numbered 10, after V lost 3 bases and J lost 3 bases. CDR3 in amino acids: CASSPGPGLGIYEQYF. The CDR3 nucleotides are TGTGCCAGCTCACCTGGACCGGGACTAGGTATCTACGAGCAGTACTTC. The full variable domain, its missing parts supplied by reference TRBV18 and TRBJ2-7, is NAGVMQNPRHLVRRRGQEARLRCSPMKGHSHVYWYRQLPEEGLKFMVYLQKENIIDESGMPKERFSAEFPKEGPSILRIQQVVRGDSAAYFCASSPGPGLGIYEQYFGPGTRLTVT.

The chain links TRBV11-2 to TRBJ1-3, with a weak D call TRBD1 (5 bases). V gave up 5 bases and J gave up 2 bases, with 7 bases separating them. The CDR3 runs to 13 residues. The germline CDR1 and CDR2 sequences are SGHAT and FQNNGV. The CDR3 loop reads CASSPQAGNTIYF. The CDR3 DNA reads TGTGCCAGCAGCCCACAGGCTGGAAACACCATATATTTT.

The V call is TRBV2, the J call TRBJ1-3; 9 nucleotides agree with TRBD1. Unmatched junction bases numbered 3, after V lost 1 base and J lost 2 bases. CDR3 length: 16 amino acids. Germline CDR1 SNHLY, CDR2 FYNNEI. The CDR3 spells CASSEVNRGPGNTIYF. The DNA for the CDR3 is TGTGCCAGCAGTGAAGTTAACAGGGGGCCTGGAAACACCATATATTTT. Using reference TRBV2 and TRBJ1-3 for the parts outside the CDR3, the full variable domain is EPEVTQTPSHQVTQMGQEVILRCVPISNHLYFYWYRQILGQKVEFLVSFYNNEISEKSEIFDDQFSVERPDGSNFTLKIRSTKLEDSAMYFCASSEVNRGPGNTIYFGEGSWLTVV.

This clone is termed medium-sized. This rearrangement joins TRBV7-9 to TRBJ1-4; TRBD1 matches at 8 bases. The germline V gene has CDR1 SEHNR and CDR2 FQNEAQ (reference sequence). This CDR3 contains 15 residues. The V gene end was trimmed by 1 base and the J gene end by 8 bases; junction bases not matched to a gene: 6. CDR3 loop: CASSLGTGGGEKLFF. The CDR3 nucleotides are TGTGCCAGCAGCTTAGGCACAGGGGGGGGAGAAAAACTGTTTTTT.

This clone has just one count. The chain is built from TRBV12-1 and TRBJ1-2. TRBV12-1 is a listed pseudogene. This CDR3 has 16 amino acids. The CDR3 loop reads CASSPNVFLSNYGYTF. DNA for the CDR3: TGTGCCAGCAGCCCTAACGTGTTCTTGTCTAACTATGGCTACACCTTC.

The chain uses TRBV6-5 and TRBJ1-2, with 7 bases lining up with TRBD1. CDR3 size: 14 residues. Trimming at V came to 6 bases and at J to 7 bases, leaving 11 bases not matched to a gene. Germline V CDR1 and CDR2: MNHEY, SVGAGI. CDR3 DNA sequence: TGTGCCAGCAGCCGGGACAGAGCGGGATTTGGCTACACCTTC. It codes for CASSRDRAGFGYTF.

V usage is TRBV27 and J usage is TRBJ1-4; 8 positions agree with TRBD1. The germline CDR1 and CDR2 sequences are MNHEY and SMNVEV (reference sequence). The CDR3 extends over 15 amino acids. V lost 5 bases to trimming and J lost 10 bases; unmatched junction nucleotides: 12. Here the CDR3 reads CASSRTGTGDRKLFF. CDR3 in DNA: TGTGCCAGCAGTAGAACCGGGACAGGAGACCGAAAACTGTTTTTT.

This sequence joins TRBV4-2 and TRBJ1-4, with D possibly TRBD1 on 6 matching bases. Germline V gene sequence: CDR1 LGHNA, CDR2 YNFKEQ. The CDR3 has 15 amino acids. The germline V and J ends were trimmed by 1 base and 7 bases, with 13 bases remaining between them. The CDR3 sequence is CASSQGGASFEKLFF. The CDR3 region has the DNA TGTGCCAGCAGCCAAGGGGGGGCATCATTTGAAAAACTGTTTTTT.

The chain employs TRBV12-5 and TRBJ2-5; D remains unclear. The CDR3 covers 15 residues. Trimming took off 6 bases at V and 0 bases at J, with 14 bases between the two ends. Germline V CDR1 and CDR2: LGHNT, FRNRAP. CDR3 nucleotides: TGTGCTAGTGGGGCCTGGCCCAGCTACCAAGAGACCCAGTACTTC. This sequence encodes CASGAWPSYQETQYF.

This rearrangement joins TRBV13 to TRBJ2-1, with D unresolved. In germline, CDR1 is PRHDT, CDR2 FYEKMQ (reference sequence). With 0 bases removed from V and 12 bases from J, the gap between germline ends came to 6 bases. This CDR3 has 11 residues. The CDR3 region is CASSLGPSQFF. CDR3 nucleotide sequence: TGTGCCAGCAGCTTAGGCCCTTCGCAGTTCTTC.

CDR3 coding DNA: TGTGCCAGCAGTCCCCCCCGACAGCCCCAGCATTTT. It codes for CASSPPRQPQHF. This chain connects TRBV28 to TRBJ1-5; D is undetermined. Germline V CDR1 and CDR2: MDHEN, SYDVKM. The germline V and J ends were trimmed by 5 bases and 7 bases, with 9 bases remaining between them. The CDR3 has 12 residues.

The rearrangement links TRBV6-6 to TRBJ2-7; D is undetermined. Germline V lookup: CDR1 MNHNY, CDR2 SVGAGI (reference sequence). Trimming stripped 0 bases from V and 10 bases from J, with 19 bases between. This CDR3 spans 15 amino acids. CDR3 residues: CASSYSSTRTDHQYF. CDR3 coding DNA: TGTGCCAGCAGTTACTCTTCCACCAGGACGGACCATCAGTACTTC.

CDR3 region: CASSLREHSPLHF. The CDR3 DNA reads as TGTGCCAGCAGTTTACGGGAGCATTCACCCCTCCACTTT. This chain connects TRBV27 to TRBJ1-6; D remains ambiguous. The CDR3 is 13 amino acids. The germline V gene encodes CDR1 MNHEY and CDR2 SMNVEV (reference sequence). Trimming took 2 bases from V and 8 from J, leaving 7 bases between them.

The chain couples TRBV2 to TRBJ1-1, with TRBD1 matching over 9 bases. This CDR3 region has 16 residues. Germline loops: CDR1 SNHLY, CDR2 FYNNEI. V was clipped by 6 bases and J by 0 bases; unmatched bases: 8. The CDR3 region has the DNA TGTGCCAGCAGGGGGGACAGGGTTCATTTGAACACTGAAGCTTTCTTT. It translates to CASRGDRVHLNTEAFF. Filled out from reference TRBV2 and TRBJ1-1, the complete variable domain reads EPEVTQTPSHQVTQMGQEVILRCVPISNHLYFYWYRQILGQKVEFLVSFYNNEISEKSEIFDDQFSVERPDGSNFTLKIRSTKLEDSAMYFCASRGDRVHLNTEAFFGQGTRLTVV.

This clone has more than one count but fewer than ten. V and J are TRBV19 and TRBJ1-1; no clear D gene. Germline lookup yields CDR1 LNHDA and CDR2 SQIVND (reference sequence). Trimming pared 3 bases from V and 3 bases from J, leaving 5 bases between. The CDR3 runs 12 residues. CDR3 loop: CASSIWDTEAFF. Written as DNA, the CDR3 is TGTGCCAGTAGTATCTGGGACACTGAAGCTTTCTTT.